This passage covers 3 T cell receptor beta chains from one sample sequenced in a study of CD8+CD57+ T cells in acquired aplastic anemia. Sequencing involved patients with CD8+CD57+ cell expansion previously shown by flow cytometry. Profiles of TCR beta VDJ and CDR3 were generated from a genomic DNA template. In TCRdb, the reads were re-called with MiXCR into one record per CDR3 protein. Of over 150,000 distinct CDR3 sequences in the sample, around 50% were seen once. Sequencing was performed on sorted CD4+, CD8+, or CD8+CD57+ T cells (not recorded which) from PBMCs. The origin of the receptors is a human donor with aplastic anemia.

This clonotype appeared many times. The chain carries TRBV6-6 and TRBJ1-4, with D possibly TRBD1 on 5 matching bases. Deletions cut 2 bases from V and 4 bases from J, with 11 bases between. The germline V gene has CDR1 MNHNY and CDR2 SVGAGI (reference sequence). This CDR3 comprises 15 residues. CDR3 DNA sequence: TGTGCCAGCAGTTACGCGGGGCGTATTAATGAAAAACTGTTTTTT. Its protein product is CASSYAGRINEKLFF.

This clonotype was counted ten times or more. The rearrangement links TRBV5-1 to TRBJ2-3, with D perhaps TRBD1 or TRBD2 (6 bases each). The CDR3 loop spans 14 amino acids. With 9 bases removed from V and 2 bases from J, the gap between germline ends came to 16 bases. Germline CDR1 reads SGHRS; CDR2 reads YFSETQ. In DNA form, the CDR3 reads TGCGCCACTGGTACGGGGGCACACACAGATACGCAGTATTTT. This gives the protein CATGTGAHTDTQYF.

In this sample, this clonotype turned up a few times. The rearrangement uses TRBV5-1 and TRBJ2-3; TRBD2 matches at 10 bases. J was trimmed by 3 bases and V by 0 bases; bases with no gene match: 7. This CDR3 has 17 residues. The V gene's germline CDR1 is SGHRS and CDR2 YFSETQ. The CDR3 loop reads CASSLAGAGGLTDTQYF. CDR3 DNA: TGCGCCAGCAGCTTGGCCGGAGCGGGGGGGTTAACAGATACGCAGTATTTT.